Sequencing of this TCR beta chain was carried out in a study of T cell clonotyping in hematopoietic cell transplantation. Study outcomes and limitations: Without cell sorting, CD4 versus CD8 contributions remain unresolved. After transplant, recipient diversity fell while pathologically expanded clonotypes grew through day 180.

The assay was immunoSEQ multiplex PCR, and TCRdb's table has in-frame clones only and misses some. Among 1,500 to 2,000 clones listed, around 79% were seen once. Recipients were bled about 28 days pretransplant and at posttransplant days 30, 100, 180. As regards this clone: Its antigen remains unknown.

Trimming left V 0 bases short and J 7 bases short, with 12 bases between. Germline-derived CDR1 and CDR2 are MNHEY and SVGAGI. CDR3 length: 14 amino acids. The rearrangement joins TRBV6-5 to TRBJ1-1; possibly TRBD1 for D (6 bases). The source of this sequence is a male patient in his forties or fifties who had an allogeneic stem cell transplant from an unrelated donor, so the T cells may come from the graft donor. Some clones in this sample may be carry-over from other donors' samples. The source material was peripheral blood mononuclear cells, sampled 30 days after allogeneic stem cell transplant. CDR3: CASSYSQGGSEAFF. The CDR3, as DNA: TGTGCCAGCAGTTACTCCCAAGGGGGAAGTGAAGCTTTCTTT.